The present TCR beta chain was sequenced within a study of blood T cells in healthy people across ages. Overall study context: Researchers report that template switching captured about one barcoded beta molecule per two T cells.

Combining a sample-barcoded 5' primer with a J-beta primer mix, a second PCR ran for about 6 to 11 cycles. TCRdb re-called the 5' RACE reads through MiXCR, storing one row per CDR3 protein. The table has roughly 1.6 million distinct CDR3 sequences, roughly 30% seen once; the top ten hold over 9%. Per individual sample, total RNA of at least 5.5 micrograms was extracted. CDR3 length: 12 amino acids. Germline values: CDR1 MNHNS, CDR2 SASEGT. V lost 7 bases to trimming and J lost 9 bases; unmatched junction nucleotides: 5. With respect to this clonotype: Its antigen is unidentified.

General study results and limits: The CMV status of each donor remained undetermined, and this could have confounded shifts in expanded clonotypes. The long-lived group displayed more naive CD4+ cells, plus higher diversity, than the aged donors did.

The receptor was derived from a woman aged 30 to 39 in good health. V and J are TRBV6-1 and TRBJ2-1; 8 bases are a match to TRBD2. Input material: blood. The chain's CDR3 is CASMGLEVEQFF. In nucleotides, the CDR3 is TGTGCCAGCATGGGACTAGAGGTTGAGCAGTTCTTC.